This T cell receptor (beta chain) was identified during a study of shared clonotypes between healthy human individuals. Study observations and caveats: Non-shared clonotypes displayed generation probabilities falling below those of clonotypes present in all four donors.

For this clone: Its specificity is not known. Other DNA sequences in this sample translate to the same CDR3.

Every donor, a Caucasian adult, lived in Nashville, Tennessee. Partitioning of CD4+ cells yielded a CD45RA+ naive subset and a CD45RA-negative memory subset. Several immunoSEQ 96-well plates shared each subset's DNA, each plate a replicate. Method: immunoSEQ multiplex PCR; TCRdb's copy keeps in-frame clones and lacks some. This sample carries hundreds of thousands of clones, 90% to 97% of them seen once, and the ten largest clones take 0.055% to 0.075%. The receptor comes from a woman in her twenties or thirties in good health. The sample consisted of naive CD4+ T cells sorted from blood. Subset in this sample: CD45RA+ positively selected.

The CDR3 nucleotides are TGTGCCAGCAGTGAAGGGCCAGGGGTTACCTACGAGCAGTACTTC. Protein: CASSEGPGVTYEQYF. This sequence joins TRBV6-1 and TRBJ2-7; maybe TRBD1 (6 bases). The V end was cut by 1 base, the J end by 2 bases, with 12 bases between. The CDR3 is 15 residues long. Germline-derived CDR1 and CDR2 are MNHNS and SASEGT.